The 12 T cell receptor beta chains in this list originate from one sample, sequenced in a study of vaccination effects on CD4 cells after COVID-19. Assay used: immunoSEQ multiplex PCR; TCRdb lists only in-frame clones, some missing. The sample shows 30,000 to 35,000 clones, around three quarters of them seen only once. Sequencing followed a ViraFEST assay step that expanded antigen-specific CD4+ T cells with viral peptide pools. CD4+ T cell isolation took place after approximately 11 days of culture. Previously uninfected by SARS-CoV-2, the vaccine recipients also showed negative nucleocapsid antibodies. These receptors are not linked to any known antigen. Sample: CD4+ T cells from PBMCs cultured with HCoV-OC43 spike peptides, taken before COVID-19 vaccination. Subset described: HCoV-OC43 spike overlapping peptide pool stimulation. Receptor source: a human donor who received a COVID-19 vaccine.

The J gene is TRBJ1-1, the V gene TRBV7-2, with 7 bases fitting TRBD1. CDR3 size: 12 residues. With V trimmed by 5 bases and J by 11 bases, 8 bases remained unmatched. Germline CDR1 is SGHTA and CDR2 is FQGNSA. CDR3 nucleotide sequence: TGTGCCAGCAGCGCAGGGACAGCCAGGGCTTTCTTT. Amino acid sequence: CASSAGTARAFF. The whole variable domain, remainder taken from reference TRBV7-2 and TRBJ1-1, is GAGVSQSPSNKVTEKGKDVELRCDPISGHTALYWYRQSLGQGLEFLIYFQGNSAPDKSGLPSDRFSAERTGGSVSTLTIQRTQQEDSAVYLCASSAGTARAFFGQGTRLTVV.

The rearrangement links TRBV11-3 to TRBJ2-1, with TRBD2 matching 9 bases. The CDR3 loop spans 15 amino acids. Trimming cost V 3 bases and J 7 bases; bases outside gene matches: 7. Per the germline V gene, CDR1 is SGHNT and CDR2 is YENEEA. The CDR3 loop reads CASSLGAGGENEQFF. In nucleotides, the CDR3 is TGTGCCAGCAGCTTGGGAGCGGGAGGTGAAAATGAGCAGTTCTTC.

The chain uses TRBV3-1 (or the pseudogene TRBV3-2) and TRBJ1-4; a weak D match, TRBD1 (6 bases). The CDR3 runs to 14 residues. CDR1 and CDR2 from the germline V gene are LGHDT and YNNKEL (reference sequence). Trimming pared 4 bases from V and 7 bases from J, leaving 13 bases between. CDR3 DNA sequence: TGTGCCAGCAGCCTACAGGGTGGTGTTGAAAAACTGTTTTTT. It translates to CASSLQGGVEKLFF.

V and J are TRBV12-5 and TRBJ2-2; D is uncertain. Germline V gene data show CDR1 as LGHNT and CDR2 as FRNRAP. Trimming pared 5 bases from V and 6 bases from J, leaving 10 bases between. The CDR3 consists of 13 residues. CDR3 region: CASGPVPPGELFF. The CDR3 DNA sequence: TGTGCTAGTGGTCCCGTTCCTCCCGGGGAGCTGTTTTTT.

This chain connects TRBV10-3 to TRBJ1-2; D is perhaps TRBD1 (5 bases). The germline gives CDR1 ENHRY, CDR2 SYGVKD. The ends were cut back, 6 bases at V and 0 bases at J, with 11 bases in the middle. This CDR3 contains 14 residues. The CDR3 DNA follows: TGTGCCATCAGCGGGGGGGATTCTAACTATGGCTACACCTTC. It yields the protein CAISGGDSNYGYTF.

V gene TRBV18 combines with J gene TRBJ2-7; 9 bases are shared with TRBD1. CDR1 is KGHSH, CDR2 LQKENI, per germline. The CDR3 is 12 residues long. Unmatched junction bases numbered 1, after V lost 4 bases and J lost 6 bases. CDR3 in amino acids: CASSQGQGEQYF. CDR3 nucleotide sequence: TGTGCCAGCTCACAGGGACAGGGCGAGCAGTACTTC. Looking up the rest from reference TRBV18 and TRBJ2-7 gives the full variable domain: NAGVMQNPRHLVRRRGQEARLRCSPMKGHSHVYWYRQLPEEGLKFMVYLQKENIIDESGMPKERFSAEFPKEGPSILRIQQVVRGDSAAYFCASSQGQGEQYFGPGTRLTVT.

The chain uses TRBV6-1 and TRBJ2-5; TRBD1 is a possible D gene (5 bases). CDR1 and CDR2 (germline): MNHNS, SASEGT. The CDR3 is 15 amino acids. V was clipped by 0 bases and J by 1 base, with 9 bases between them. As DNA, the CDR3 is TGTGCCAGCAGTGAAGCAGCAGGGATCCAAGAGACCCAGTACTTC. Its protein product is CASSEAAGIQETQYF.

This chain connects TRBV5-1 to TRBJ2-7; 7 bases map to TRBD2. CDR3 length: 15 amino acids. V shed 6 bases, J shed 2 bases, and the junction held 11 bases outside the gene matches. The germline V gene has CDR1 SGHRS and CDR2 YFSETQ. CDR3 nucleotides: TGCGCCAGCAAAGTAGGGGCTAGCGGAGCCTACGAGCAGTACTTC. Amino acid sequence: CASKVGASGAYEQYF. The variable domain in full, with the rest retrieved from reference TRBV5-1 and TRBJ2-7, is KAGVTQTPRYLIKTRGQQVTLSCSPISGHRSVSWYQQTPGQGLQFLFEYFSETQRNKGNFPGRFSGRQFSNSRSEMNVSTLELGDSALYLCASKVGASGAYEQYFGPGTRLTVT.

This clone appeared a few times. The DNA for the CDR3 is TGCGCCAGCAGCCCCGGGGACAGCTTGAACACTGAAGCTTTCTTT. Its translation is CASSPGDSLNTEAFF. The V gene is TRBV5-1, the J gene TRBJ1-1; 7 nucleotides line up with TRBD1. J was trimmed by 0 bases and V by 4 bases; bases with no gene match: 6. Looked up from germline, CDR1 is SGHRS and CDR2 is YFSETQ. This CDR3 is 15 amino acids long.

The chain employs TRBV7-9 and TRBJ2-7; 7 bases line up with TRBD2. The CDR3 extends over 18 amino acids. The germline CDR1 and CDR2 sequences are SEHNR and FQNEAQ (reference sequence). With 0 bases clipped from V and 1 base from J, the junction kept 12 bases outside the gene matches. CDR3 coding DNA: TGTGCCAGCAGCTTAGCGAGGTTGGGAGGGAGTCGGTCCTACGAGCAGTACTTC. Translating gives CASSLARLGGSRSYEQYF.

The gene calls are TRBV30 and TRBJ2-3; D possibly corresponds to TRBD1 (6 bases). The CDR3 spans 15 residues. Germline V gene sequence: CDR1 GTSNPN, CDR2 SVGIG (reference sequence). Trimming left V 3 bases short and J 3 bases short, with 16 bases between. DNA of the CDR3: TGTGCCTGGAGGGATCAGGGGTCCGGAACAGATACGCAGTATTTT. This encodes CAWRDQGSGTDTQYF.

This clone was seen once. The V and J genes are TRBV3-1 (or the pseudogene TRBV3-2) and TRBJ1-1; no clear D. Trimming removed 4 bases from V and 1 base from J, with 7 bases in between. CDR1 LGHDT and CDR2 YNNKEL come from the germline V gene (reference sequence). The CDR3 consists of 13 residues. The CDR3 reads CASSLSTNTEAFF. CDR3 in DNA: TGTGCCAGCAGCCTTTCGACGAACACTGAAGCTTTCTTT.